This T cell receptor (beta chain) came from a study of cytomegalovirus exposure and HLA in healthy donors. The PCR was carried out with 60 Vbeta primers and 13 Jbeta primers. The method was immunoSEQ multiplex PCR; TCRdb's version includes in-frame clones alone and lacks a portion of them. This table holds just over 80,000 clones. Study observations and caveats: According to a later analysis, most TCR beta chains associated with CMV appeared HLA-restricted. Certain sequence variants were highly shared and formed a cluster, and this cluster was likely a sequencing artifact. There were a few CMV-associated chains whose specificity for CMV antigens was confirmed in vitro.

The germline V and J ends were trimmed by 2 bases and 2 bases, with 10 bases remaining between them. Germline CDR1 reads SEHNR; CDR2 reads FQNEAQ (reference sequence). This CDR3 is 14 amino acids long. Comments on this clone: The antigen remains undetermined.

This receptor was taken from a woman between 25 and 40 years old in good health and CMV-seronegative. Input material: PBMCs. This chain uses TRBV7-9 with TRBJ2-7, with a tentative D call TRBD2 (6 bases). Here the CDR3 reads CASSLSGVAYEQYF. CDR3 sequence (DNA): TGTGCCAGCAGCTTATCGGGAGTGGCCTACGAGCAGTACTTC.